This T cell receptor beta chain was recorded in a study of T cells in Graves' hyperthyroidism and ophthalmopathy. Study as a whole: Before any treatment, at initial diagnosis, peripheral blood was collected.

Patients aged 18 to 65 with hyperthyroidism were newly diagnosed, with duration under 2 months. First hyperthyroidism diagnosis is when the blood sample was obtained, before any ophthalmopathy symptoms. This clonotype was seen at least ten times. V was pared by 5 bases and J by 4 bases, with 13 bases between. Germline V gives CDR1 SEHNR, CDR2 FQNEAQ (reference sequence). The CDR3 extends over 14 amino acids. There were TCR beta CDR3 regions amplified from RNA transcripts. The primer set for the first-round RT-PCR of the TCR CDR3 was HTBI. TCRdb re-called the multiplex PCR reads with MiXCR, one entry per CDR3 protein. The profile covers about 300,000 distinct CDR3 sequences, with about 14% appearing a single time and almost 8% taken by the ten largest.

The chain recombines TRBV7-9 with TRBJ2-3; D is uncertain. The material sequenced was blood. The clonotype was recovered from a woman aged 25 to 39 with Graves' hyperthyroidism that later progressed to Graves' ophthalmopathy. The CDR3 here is CASSAPAGADTQYF. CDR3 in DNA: TGTGCCAGCAGCGCCCCCGCCGGAGCAGATACGCAGTATTTT.